This TCR beta chain derives from a study of PD-1 blockade in classical Hodgkin lymphoma. Broader study findings: Relapsed/refractory patients reportedly had lower baseline diversity than newly diagnosed patients. Possibly reflecting disease activity or prior therapy, repertoire differences have causes that remain undefined.

Time point noted: newly diagnosed, previously untreated cHL patient sample. Researchers report purifying CD4+ T cells from thawed PBMCs by magnetic negative selection. Acting as the comparison were PBMCs from newly diagnosed, untreated classical Hodgkin lymphoma. A few counts support this clone. Its specificity is unknown. Sequencing used immunoSEQ multiplex PCR; TCRdb keeps in-frame clones, though not all of them. The data show fewer than 40,000 clones, roughly 90% seen once. Source material: CD4+ T cells from blood. The receptor was isolated from a human donor with classical Hodgkin lymphoma.

Written as DNA, the CDR3 is TGTGCTAGTGGTTTGGTAGGAGGAGGTCAGCCCCAGCATTTT. It translates to CASGLVGGGQPQHF. This chain joins TRBV12-5 and TRBJ1-5, with unresolved D. Trimming stripped 0 bases from V and 6 bases from J, with 9 bases between. Germline V gene sequence: CDR1 LGHNT, CDR2 FRNRAP. CDR3 size: 14 residues.